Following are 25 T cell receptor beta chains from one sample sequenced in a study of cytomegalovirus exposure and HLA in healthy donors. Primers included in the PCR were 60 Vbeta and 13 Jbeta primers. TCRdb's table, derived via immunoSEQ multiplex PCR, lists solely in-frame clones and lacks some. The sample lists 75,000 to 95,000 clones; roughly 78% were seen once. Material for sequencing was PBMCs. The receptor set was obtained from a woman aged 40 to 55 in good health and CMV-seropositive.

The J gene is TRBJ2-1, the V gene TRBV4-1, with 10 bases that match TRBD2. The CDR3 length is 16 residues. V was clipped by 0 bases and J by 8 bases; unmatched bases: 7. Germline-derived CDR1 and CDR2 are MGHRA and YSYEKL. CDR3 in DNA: TGCGCCAGCAGCCAAGATGCGTCTAGCGGGAGCGATGAGCAGTTCTTC. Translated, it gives CASSQDASSGSDEQFF.

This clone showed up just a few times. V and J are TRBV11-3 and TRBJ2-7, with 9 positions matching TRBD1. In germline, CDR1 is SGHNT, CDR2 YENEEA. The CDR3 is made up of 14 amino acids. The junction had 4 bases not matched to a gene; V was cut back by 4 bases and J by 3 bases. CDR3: CASSSRDRVYEQYF. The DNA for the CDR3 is TGTGCCAGCAGCTCCCGGGACAGGGTCTACGAGCAGTACTTC.

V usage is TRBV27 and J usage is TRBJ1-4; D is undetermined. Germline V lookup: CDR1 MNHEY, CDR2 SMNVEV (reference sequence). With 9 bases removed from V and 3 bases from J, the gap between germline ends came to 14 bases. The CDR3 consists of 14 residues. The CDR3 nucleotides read TGTGCCAGTAAGGCAGCGATTTCTAATGAAAAACTGTTTTTT. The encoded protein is CASKAAISNEKLFF.

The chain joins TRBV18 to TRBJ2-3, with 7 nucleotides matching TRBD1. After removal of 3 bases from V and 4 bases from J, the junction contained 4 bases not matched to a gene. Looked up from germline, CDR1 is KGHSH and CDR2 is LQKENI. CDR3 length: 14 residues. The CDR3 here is CASSPGTESDTQYF. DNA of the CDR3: TGTGCCAGCTCACCCGGGACAGAGTCAGATACGCAGTATTTT.

CDR3 bases: TGTGCCAGCAGGCCCCCCGGGACTAGCGGGGCCACCGGGGAGCTGTTTTTT. This encodes CASRPPGTSGATGELFF. V and J are TRBV2 and TRBJ2-2; TRBD2 matches 13 bases. V was pared by 6 bases and J by 4 bases, with 8 bases of the junction left unmatched. This CDR3 region has 17 residues. CDR1 is SNHLY, CDR2 FYNNEI, per germline.

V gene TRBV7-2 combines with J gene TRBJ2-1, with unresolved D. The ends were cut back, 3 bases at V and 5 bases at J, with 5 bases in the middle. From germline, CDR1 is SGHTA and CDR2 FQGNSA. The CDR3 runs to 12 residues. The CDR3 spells CASSFSNNEQFF. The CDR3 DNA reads TGTGCCAGCAGCTTTAGTAACAATGAGCAGTTCTTC. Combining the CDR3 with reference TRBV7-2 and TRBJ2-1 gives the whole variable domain GAGVSQSPSNKVTEKGKDVELRCDPISGHTALYWYRQSLGQGLEFLIYFQGNSAPDKSGLPSDRFSAERTGGSVSTLTIQRTQQEDSAVYLCASSFSNNEQFFGPGTRLTVL.

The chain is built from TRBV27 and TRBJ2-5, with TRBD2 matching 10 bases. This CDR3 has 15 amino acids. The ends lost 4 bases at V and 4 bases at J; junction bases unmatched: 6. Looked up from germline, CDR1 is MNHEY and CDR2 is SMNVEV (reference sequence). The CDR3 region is CASSSALAGVETQYF. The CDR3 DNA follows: TGTGCCAGCAGTTCGGCTCTAGCGGGAGTAGAGACCCAGTACTTC.

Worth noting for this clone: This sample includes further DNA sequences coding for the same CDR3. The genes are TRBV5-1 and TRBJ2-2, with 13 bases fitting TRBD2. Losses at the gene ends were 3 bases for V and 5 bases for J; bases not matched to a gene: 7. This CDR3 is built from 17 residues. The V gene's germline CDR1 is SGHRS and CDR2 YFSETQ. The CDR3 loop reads CASSSGLAGVGTGELFF. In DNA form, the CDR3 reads TGCGCCAGCAGCTCAGGACTAGCGGGAGTTGGAACCGGGGAGCTGTTTTTT.

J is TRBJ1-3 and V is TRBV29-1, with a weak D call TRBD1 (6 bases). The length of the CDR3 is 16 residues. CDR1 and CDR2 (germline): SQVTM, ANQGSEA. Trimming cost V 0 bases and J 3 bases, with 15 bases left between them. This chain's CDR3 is CSVEDLDYRVGNTIYF. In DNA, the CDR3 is TGCAGCGTTGAAGATCTCGACTACAGGGTTGGAAACACCATATATTTT.

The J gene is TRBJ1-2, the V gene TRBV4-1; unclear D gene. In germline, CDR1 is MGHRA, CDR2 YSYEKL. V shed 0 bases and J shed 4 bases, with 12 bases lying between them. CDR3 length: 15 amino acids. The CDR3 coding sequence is TGCGCCAGCAGCCAAGAATGGGGAGCAGCCTATGGCTACACCTTC. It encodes CASSQEWGAAYGYTF.

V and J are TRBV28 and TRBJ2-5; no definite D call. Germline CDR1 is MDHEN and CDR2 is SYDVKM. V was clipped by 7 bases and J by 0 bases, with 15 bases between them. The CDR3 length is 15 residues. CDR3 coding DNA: TGTGCCAGCATCCTTCTGACATTCTACCAAGAGACCCAGTACTTC. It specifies CASILLTFYQETQYF.

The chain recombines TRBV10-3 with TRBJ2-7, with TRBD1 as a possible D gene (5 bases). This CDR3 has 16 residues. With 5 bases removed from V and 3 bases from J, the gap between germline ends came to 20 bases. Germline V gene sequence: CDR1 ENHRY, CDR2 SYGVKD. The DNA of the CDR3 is TGTGCCATCAGTTTTGGGGCCAGCAGTGCCCTCTACGAGCAGTACTTC. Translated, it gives CAISFGASSALYEQYF.

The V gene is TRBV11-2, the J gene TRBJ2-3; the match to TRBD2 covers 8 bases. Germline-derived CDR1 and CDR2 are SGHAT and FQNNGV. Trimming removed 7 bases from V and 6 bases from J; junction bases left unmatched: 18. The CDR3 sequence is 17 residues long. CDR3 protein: CASTRSGGSNVRDTQYF. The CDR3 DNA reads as TGTGCCAGCACAAGGAGCGGGGGCTCGAACGTGAGGGATACGCAGTATTTT.

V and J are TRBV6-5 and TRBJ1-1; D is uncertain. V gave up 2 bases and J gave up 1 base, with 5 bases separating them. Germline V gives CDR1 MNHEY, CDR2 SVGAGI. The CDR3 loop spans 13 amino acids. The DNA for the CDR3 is TGTGCCAGCAGTTACCGACAGAACACTGAAGCTTTCTTT. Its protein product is CASSYRQNTEAFF.

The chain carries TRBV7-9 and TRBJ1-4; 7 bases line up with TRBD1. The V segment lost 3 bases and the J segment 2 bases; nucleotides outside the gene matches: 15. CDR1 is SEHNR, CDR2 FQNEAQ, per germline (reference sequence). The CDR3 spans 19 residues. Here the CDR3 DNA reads TGTGCCAGCAGCTTTTATACGTCCCCGGGACAGCTTACTAATGAAAAACTGTTTTTT. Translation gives CASSFYTSPGQLTNEKLFF.

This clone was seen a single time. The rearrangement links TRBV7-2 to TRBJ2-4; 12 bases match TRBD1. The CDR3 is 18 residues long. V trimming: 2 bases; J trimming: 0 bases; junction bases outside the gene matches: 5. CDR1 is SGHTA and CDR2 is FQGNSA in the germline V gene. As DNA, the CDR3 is TGTGCCAGCAGCTTATTGGGACAGGGGGCTTTAGCCAAAAACATTCAGTACTTC. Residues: CASSLLGQGALAKNIQYF.

CDR3 in DNA: TGTGCCAGTAGTAACCGGGACAGGGTACAAGAGACCCAGTACTTC. Its protein is CASSNRDRVQETQYF. This rearrangement joins TRBV19 to TRBJ2-5; TRBD1 agrees at 9 bases. Germline V gene data show CDR1 as LNHDA and CDR2 as SQIVND (reference sequence). This CDR3 spans 15 amino acids. V lost 4 bases and J lost 2; bases outside the gene matches: 5.

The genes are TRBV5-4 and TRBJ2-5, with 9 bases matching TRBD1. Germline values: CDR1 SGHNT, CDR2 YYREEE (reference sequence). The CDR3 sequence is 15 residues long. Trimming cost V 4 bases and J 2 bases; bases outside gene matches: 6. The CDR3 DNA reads TGTGCCAGCAGCACCCGGACAGGGGCTCAAGAGACCCAGTACTTC. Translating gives CASSTRTGAQETQYF.

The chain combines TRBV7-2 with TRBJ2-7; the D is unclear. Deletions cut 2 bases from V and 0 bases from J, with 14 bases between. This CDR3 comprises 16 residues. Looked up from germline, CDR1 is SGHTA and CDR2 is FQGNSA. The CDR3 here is CASSLKSRRISYEQYF. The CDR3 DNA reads TGTGCCAGCAGCTTAAAATCGCGGCGGATCTCCTACGAGCAGTACTTC.

The CDR3 bases are TGTGCCAGCAGCTCGTCTGACAGCTTGAGCGGGGAGCTGTTTTTT. Residues: CASSSSDSLSGELFF. The V gene is TRBV7-3, the J gene TRBJ2-2; D might be TRBD1 (5 bases). V was cut by 4 bases and J by 7 bases, with 16 bases left in between. CDR3 length: 15 amino acids. Germline V CDR1 and CDR2: SGHTA, FQGTGA.

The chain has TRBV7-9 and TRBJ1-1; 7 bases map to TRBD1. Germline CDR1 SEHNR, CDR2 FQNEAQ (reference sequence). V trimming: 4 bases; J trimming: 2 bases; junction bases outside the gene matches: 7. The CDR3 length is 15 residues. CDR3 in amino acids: CASSSPAGGNTEAFF. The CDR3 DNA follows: TGTGCCAGCAGCTCCCCCGCAGGGGGTAACACTGAAGCTTTCTTT.

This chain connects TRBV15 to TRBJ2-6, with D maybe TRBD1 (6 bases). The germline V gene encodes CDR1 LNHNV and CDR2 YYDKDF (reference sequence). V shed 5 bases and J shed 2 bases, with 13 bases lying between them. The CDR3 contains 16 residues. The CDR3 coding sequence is TGTGCCACCAGCGGCACAGGGCCGCCTGGGGCCAACGTCCTGACTTTC. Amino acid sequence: CATSGTGPPGANVLTF.

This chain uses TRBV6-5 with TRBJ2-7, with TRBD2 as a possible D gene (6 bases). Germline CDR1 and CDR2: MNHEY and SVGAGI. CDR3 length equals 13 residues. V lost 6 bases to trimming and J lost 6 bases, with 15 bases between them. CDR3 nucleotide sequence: TGTGCCAGCAGGGAGGGGTTTGGGAGCGAGCAGTACTTC. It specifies CASREGFGSEQYF.

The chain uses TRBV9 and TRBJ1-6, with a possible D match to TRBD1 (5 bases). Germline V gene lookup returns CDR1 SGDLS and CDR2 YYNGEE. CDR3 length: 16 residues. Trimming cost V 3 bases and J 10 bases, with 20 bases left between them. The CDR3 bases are TGTGCCAGCAGCGCTCTTGGGGGGGAGGGAGGATCACCCCTCCACTTT. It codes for CASSALGGEGGSPLHF.

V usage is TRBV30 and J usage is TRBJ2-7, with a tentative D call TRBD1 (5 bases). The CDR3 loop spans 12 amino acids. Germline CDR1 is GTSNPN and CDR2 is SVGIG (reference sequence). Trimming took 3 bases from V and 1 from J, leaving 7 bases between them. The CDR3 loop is CAWSHRSYEQYF. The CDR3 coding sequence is TGTGCCTGGAGCCACAGGTCCTACGAGCAGTACTTC. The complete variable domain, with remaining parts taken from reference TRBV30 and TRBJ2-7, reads SQTIHQWPATLVQPVGSPLSLECTVEGTSNPNLYWYRQAAGRGLQLLFYSVGIGQISSEVPQNLSASRPQDRQFILSSKKLLLSDSGFYLCAWSHRSYEQYFGPGTRLTVT.